A single sample is the source of the 13 T cell receptor beta chains below, sequenced in a study of T cells after yellow fever vaccination. From the 5' RACE reads, TCRdb called clonotypes with MiXCR, one entry per CDR3 protein. The repertoire holds about 550,000 distinct CDR3 sequences, with under 25% as singletons. The sequencing here drew on PBMCs, taken 15 days after the yellow fever booster vaccination. Receptors originate from a man aged 25-40 years who received the YFV17D yellow fever vaccine.

In its sample, this clonotype was seen many times. The chain couples TRBV7-8 to TRBJ2-2; a weak D match, TRBD2 (5 bases). The V gene's germline CDR1 is SGHVS and CDR2 FQNEAQ. CDR3 length equals 14 residues. Trimming pared 4 bases from V and 7 bases from J, leaving 13 bases between. CDR3 protein: CASSSREGHGELFF. The CDR3 DNA reads as TGTGCCAGCAGCTCACGGGAAGGTCACGGGGAGCTGTTTTTT.

CDR3 sequence reads: CSVEGWGGGTSYNEQFF. CDR3 sequence (DNA): TGCAGCGTTGAGGGTTGGGGGGGAGGAACCTCCTACAATGAGCAGTTCTTC. The chain couples TRBV29-1 to TRBJ2-1; 7 bases agree with TRBD2. There are 17 residues in the CDR3. J was trimmed by 0 bases and V by 3 bases; bases with no gene match: 11. Per germline, CDR1 SQVTM and CDR2 ANQGSEA.

The rearrangement links TRBV20-1 to TRBJ2-7, with TRBD1 matching over 12 bases. The CDR3 covers 15 residues. CDR1 and CDR2 (germline): DFQATT, SNEGSKA (reference sequence). The V and J ends lost 0 bases and 5 bases, in that order; junction bases with no gene match: 5. The CDR3 DNA reads as TGCAGTGCTAGAGACCGGGACAGGGGGCCTAACGAGCAGTACTTC. Amino acids: CSARDRDRGPNEQYF.

The chain couples TRBV6-5 to TRBJ1-2, with 8 nucleotides matching TRBD1. The V segment lost 1 base and the J segment 6 bases; nucleotides outside the gene matches: 10. CDR1 MNHEY and CDR2 SVGAGI come from the germline V gene. The CDR3 spans 16 residues. In DNA, the CDR3 is TGTGCCAGCAGTTACTACCGGACAGGGCGGGGAGATGGCTACACCTTC. Protein product: CASSYYRTGRGDGYTF.

The chain couples TRBV6-6 to TRBJ1-2, with D perhaps TRBD1 (6 bases). V lost 7 bases and J lost 4, with 10 bases in between. The CDR3 has 12 amino acids. Germline values: CDR1 MNHNY, CDR2 SVGAGI (reference sequence). The CDR3 bases are TGTGCCAGCAAGGGGGTCCCCTATGGCTACACCTTC. The encoded protein is CASKGVPYGYTF.

The chain uses TRBV9 and TRBJ2-3; tentative D call: TRBD1 (5 bases). The V end was cut by 3 bases, the J end by 4 bases, with 24 bases between. Germline CDR1 SGDLS, CDR2 YYNGEE. The CDR3 totals 18 residues. The DNA for the CDR3 is TGTGCCAGCAGCGGCGAAGGCTTTTGGGGCAGAATTGCAGATACGCAGTATTTT. Its protein is CASSGEGFWGRIADTQYF.

This clonotype was seen only once. The chain carries TRBV5-1 and TRBJ2-1, with D perhaps being TRBD1 or TRBD2 (5 bases each). Germline assignment: CDR1 SGHRS and CDR2 YFSETQ. Trimming cost V 4 bases and J 6 bases, with 11 bases left between them. This CDR3 region has 13 residues. The CDR3: CASSVGTANEQFF. CDR3 sequence (DNA): TGCGCCAGCAGCGTAGGGACCGCCAATGAGCAGTTCTTC.

This clonotype was counted only a few times. One end of the junction varies from germline; a read error may be responsible. The V gene is TRBV12-3 or TRBV12-4, the J gene TRBJ2-7; TRBD1 matches at 12 bases. The CDR3 has 15 amino acids. The CDR3: CASSYTGTGGRVSDF. CDR3 in DNA: TGTGCCAGCAGTTACACCGGGACAGGGGGCCGTGTATCGGACTTC.

This clonotype showed up just a few times. J is TRBJ2-7 and V is TRBV3-1, with D possibly TRBD2 on 5 matching bases. This CDR3 is built from 15 residues. Per germline, CDR1 LGHDT and CDR2 YNNKEL (reference sequence). Trimming took 0 bases from V and 3 from J, leaving 12 bases between them. The CDR3 nucleotides are TGTGCCAGCAGCCAAGATCCGAGCGGCCTCTACGAGCAGTACTTC. This sequence encodes CASSQDPSGLYEQYF.

The chain recombines TRBV19 with TRBJ2-7; 9 bases agree with TRBD1. This CDR3 comprises 15 residues. The V gene's germline CDR1 is LNHDA and CDR2 SQIVND (reference sequence). Unmatched junction bases numbered 10, after V lost 5 bases and J lost 5 bases. CDR3 region: CASSSEGTGYNEQYF. CDR3 sequence (DNA): TGTGCCAGTAGTTCAGAGGGGACAGGGTATAACGAGCAGTACTTC.

CDR3 DNA: TGCGCCAGCAGCCCGACGGAGAATCAGCCCCAGCATTTT. Its translation: CASSPTENQPQHF. The genes are TRBV4-3 and TRBJ1-5, with D unresolved. V was pared by 4 bases and J by 4 bases, with 8 bases between. The germline V gene encodes CDR1 LGHNA and CDR2 YSLEER. This CDR3 spans 13 amino acids.

This clonotype turned up a few times. The CDR3 here is CASSLSTGTESYQPQHF. The CDR3 nucleotides are TGTGCCAGCAGTTTATCAACCGGGACAGAATCCTATCAGCCCCAGCATTTT. J is TRBJ1-5 and V is TRBV27, with 7 bases fitting TRBD1. CDR3 length: 17 residues. Per the germline V gene, CDR1 is MNHEY and CDR2 is SMNVEV (reference sequence). Germline trimming cut 0 bases from V and 5 bases from J; bases unmatched to any gene: 10.

The J gene is TRBJ2-7, the V gene TRBV12-3 or TRBV12-4, with no clear D. This CDR3 is 13 amino acids long. V lost 6 bases to trimming and J lost 9 bases, with 18 bases between them. CDR3: CASSSDLLYRQYF. Written as DNA, the CDR3 is TGTGCCAGCAGCTCTGATCTGCTTTACCGGCAGTACTTC.